The sequence of this TCR beta chain was determined in a study of response to subunit inactivated influenza vaccine. Points from the study as a whole: The authors suggested that every seasonal influenza vaccination recruits few new T cells.

In TCRdb, the RT-PCR reads were re-called with MiXCR into one record per CDR3 protein. This table holds about 700,000 distinct CDR3 sequences, approximately 14% found once. Deletions cut 7 bases from V and 3 bases from J, with 16 bases between. Per germline, CDR1 SEHNR and CDR2 FQNEAQ (reference sequence). This CDR3 is 15 amino acids long. This clonotype was counted many times. What it binds is unknown. This chain connects TRBV7-9 to TRBJ2-1, with D maybe TRBD2 (7 bases). This specimen consisted of PBMCs from blood, obtained 14 to 15 days before vaccination. This clonotype was sampled from a man in his forties or fifties who received an inactivated influenza vaccine. The CDR3 loop is CASTSRGANYNEQFF. The CDR3 bases are TGTGCCAGCACCTCCCGGGGGGCGAACTACAATGAGCAGTTCTTC.